This TCR beta chain was profiled in a study of early T cells in non-severe SARS-CoV-2 infection. Study information: Sequencing input comprised bulk RNA from unsorted whole blood; chain pairing was not available.

General observations from the study: Private and CD4 specificities were missed by VDJdb matching, skewed to anti-spike CD8.

This CDR3 contains 16 residues. The V and J ends lost 1 base and 0 bases respectively, with 10 bases between them. Germline V gene lookup returns CDR1 SGHVS and CDR2 FNYEAQ. Tagging with unique molecular identifiers was applied to individual cDNA molecules. Each CDR3 protein gets one entry after TCRdb re-called the 5' RACE reads with MiXCR. The sample consists of some 71,000 distinct CDR3 sequences, roughly an eighth of them appearing once. The sample holds a few counts of this clonotype. Antigen: not known. The clonotype comes from an adult who was a healthcare worker with PCR-confirmed SARS-CoV-2 infection or an uninfected control (not recorded which). J is TRBJ1-3 and V is TRBV7-6; the D gene is possibly TRBD1 (6 bases). Source: whole blood, taken at baseline. The CDR3 DNA reads as TGTGCCAGCAGCTTAGAGGGGGGCCTCTCTGGAAACACCATATATTTT. Translation gives CASSLEGGLSGNTIYF.